A single sample is the source of the 30 T cell receptor beta chains below, sequenced in a study of cytomegalovirus exposure and HLA in healthy donors. Primers included in the PCR were 60 Vbeta and 13 Jbeta primers. The method was immunoSEQ multiplex PCR; TCRdb's version includes in-frame clones alone and lacks a portion of them. Its table lists around 130,000 clones. Sequencing was carried out using PBMCs. The receptors stem from a woman in her 40s in good health and CMV-seronegative.

This chain connects TRBV19 to TRBJ1-5; 9 bases align to TRBD1. The CDR3 runs to 15 residues. J was trimmed by 5 bases and V by 5 bases; bases with no gene match: 7. Germline assignment: CDR1 LNHDA and CDR2 SQIVND (reference sequence). The CDR3 bases are TGTGCCAGTAGTCCGGGACAGGGCCACTATCAGCCCCAGCATTTT. This gives the protein CASSPGQGHYQPQHF.

J is TRBJ2-2 and V is TRBV7-9; the match to TRBD1 covers 11 bases. Germline V gene lookup returns CDR1 SEHNR and CDR2 FQNEAQ (reference sequence). The CDR3 spans 17 residues. V lost 5 bases, J lost 6 bases, and 11 bases stayed unmatched. CDR3 in DNA: TGTGCCAGCAGCGGGACAGGGGGGATTGTATTCGCCGGGGAGCTGTTTTTT. This gives the protein CASSGTGGIVFAGELFF.

CDR3 bases: TGTGCCAGCAGCTCACTGTCCCAGGGCTTCTTTTCCTATGGCTACACCTTC. Protein product: CASSSLSQGFFSYGYTF. The rearrangement joins TRBV7-2 to TRBJ1-2; possibly TRBD1 for D (5 bases). Trimming removed 4 bases from V and 4 bases from J, with 22 bases in between. Germline V gene lookup returns CDR1 SGHTA and CDR2 FQGNSA. This CDR3 has 17 amino acids.

This rearrangement joins TRBV5-6 to TRBJ1-2, with 10 positions matching TRBD1. Germline V CDR1 and CDR2: SGHDT, YYEEEE. The CDR3 runs 15 residues. With V trimmed by 0 bases and J by 8 bases, 7 bases remained unmatched. The CDR3 DNA follows: TGTGCCAGCAGCTTGGACGACAGGGGGCGCGGGGGCTACACCTTC. It specifies CASSLDDRGRGGYTF.

The chain recombines TRBV18 with TRBJ2-2, with D possibly being TRBD1 (5 bases). Per the germline V gene, CDR1 is KGHSH and CDR2 is LQKENI. V was cut by 2 bases and J by 0 bases, with 10 bases left in between. This CDR3 is built from 16 residues. The CDR3: CASSPGAPSNTGELFF. The CDR3 DNA is TGTGCCAGCTCACCAGGGGCCCCCTCGAACACCGGGGAGCTGTTTTTT.

V and J are TRBV21-1 and TRBJ2-1; the table names TRBD1, a call not compared with the DNA. TRBV21-1 is recorded as a pseudogene. The CDR3 contains 19 residues. This chain's CDR3 is CASSKQGQGTNGAYNEQFF. CDR3 bases: TGTGCCAGCAGCAAACAGGGACAGGGGACAAATGGGGCCTACAATGAGCAGTTCTTC.

The chain recombines TRBV10-3 with TRBJ1-2, with D maybe TRBD1 (5 bases). CDR1 and CDR2 (germline): ENHRY, SYGVKD. The CDR3 is made up of 11 amino acids. The V end was cut by 4 bases, the J end by 5 bases, with 5 bases between. The CDR3 nucleotides read TGTGCCATCAGTGGACAGTATGGCTACACCTTC. It codes for CAISGQYGYTF.

The chain combines TRBV14 with TRBJ1-1; weak D call: TRBD1 (5 bases). Per the germline V gene, CDR1 is SGHDN and CDR2 is FVKESK. Trimming removed 4 bases from V and 3 bases from J, with 12 bases in between. CDR3 length: 14 residues. The CDR3 nucleotides are TGTGCCAGCAGCCTACAGGTGCGAGACACTGAAGCTTTCTTT. Its protein product is CASSLQVRDTEAFF.

The chain links TRBV14 to TRBJ2-1; perhaps TRBD2 as D (6 bases). CDR1 is SGHDN and CDR2 is FVKESK in the germline V gene. The V end was cut by 7 bases, the J end by 9 bases, with 22 bases between. The CDR3 covers 15 residues. CDR3 protein: CASTTTSSPVSEQFF. The CDR3 DNA reads as TGTGCCAGCACCACCACTAGCTCCCCTGTTAGTGAGCAGTTCTTC.

The chain recombines TRBV5-4 with TRBJ1-2; 8 bases match TRBD1. The V gene end was trimmed by 1 base and the J gene end by 3 bases; junction bases not matched to a gene: 5. Germline values: CDR1 SGHNT, CDR2 YYREEE (reference sequence). CDR3 length: 15 amino acids. The CDR3 DNA follows: TGTGCCAGCAGCTTGTGGCAGGGGGCGGACTATGGCTACACCTTC. It codes for CASSLWQGADYGYTF.

The chain employs TRBV5-1 and TRBJ2-3, with 15 bases aligning to TRBD2. Germline CDR1 reads SGHRS; CDR2 reads YFSETQ. This CDR3 spans 16 amino acids. The trim removed 5 bases at V and 10 bases at J, leaving 11 bases unmatched. CDR3 DNA sequence: TGCGCCAGCAGTCGGACTAGCGGGGGGGGAACAGGGGCGCAGTATTTT. Residues: CASSRTSGGGTGAQYF. The full variable domain, in which reference TRBV5-1 and TRBJ2-3 provide the parts outside the CDR3, is KAGVTQTPRYLIKTRGQQVTLSCSPISGHRSVSWYQQTPGQGLQFLFEYFSETQRNKGNFPGRFSGRQFSNSRSEMNVSTLELGDSALYLCASSRTSGGGTGAQYFGPGTRLTVL.

The gene calls are TRBV5-1 and TRBJ1-6; 7 bases are shared with TRBD1. The junction had 6 bases not matched to a gene; V was cut back by 1 base and J by 5 bases. This CDR3 spans 16 amino acids. Germline V gene lookup returns CDR1 SGHRS and CDR2 YFSETQ. CDR3 sequence reads: CASSLSQGGNNSPLHF. For the CDR3, the DNA is TGCGCCAGCAGCTTGAGTCAGGGGGGCAATAATTCACCCCTCCACTTT.

The gene calls are TRBV9 and TRBJ1-2; D unresolved. From germline, CDR1 is SGDLS and CDR2 YYNGEE. The CDR3 consists of 15 residues. Trimming left V 3 bases short and J 3 bases short, with 15 bases between. The CDR3 nucleotides are TGTGCCAGCAGCGCCTTACTAGGAGGGCACTATGGCTACACCTTC. Encoded protein: CASSALLGGHYGYTF.

This chain uses TRBV9 with TRBJ2-1, with a weak D call TRBD1 (6 bases). Germline V gives CDR1 SGDLS, CDR2 YYNGEE. The CDR3 extends over 13 amino acids. V lost 3 bases to trimming and J lost 5 bases, with 9 bases between them. CDR3 sequence (DNA): TGTGCCAGCAGCGACAGGGTGAACAATGAGCAGTTCTTC. Its translation is CASSDRVNNEQFF.

V gene TRBV19 combines with J gene TRBJ1-2; 9 nucleotides match TRBD1. V dropped 5 bases and J dropped 0; count of bases not matched to a gene: 13. Germline V gives CDR1 LNHDA, CDR2 SQIVND (reference sequence). CDR3 length: 18 amino acids. The CDR3 is CASSLRTGTGTSNYGYTF. CDR3 nucleotides: TGTGCCAGTAGTTTACGAACCGGGACAGGGACCTCTAACTATGGCTACACCTTC.

This chain joins TRBV5-5 and TRBJ2-1, with TRBD1 as a possible D gene (6 bases). The germline CDR1 and CDR2 sequences are SGHKS and YYEKEE (reference sequence). This CDR3 is 13 amino acids long. The germline V and J ends were trimmed by 6 bases and 8 bases, with 15 bases remaining between them. The CDR3 loop reads CASNPLPGDEQFF. As DNA, the CDR3 is TGTGCCAGCAACCCCTTGCCAGGGGATGAGCAGTTCTTC.

Written as DNA, the CDR3 is TGCAGCGTTGGGGGGGACAACTATGGCTACACCTTC. The encoded protein is CSVGGDNYGYTF. This chain connects TRBV29-1 to TRBJ1-2, with D perhaps matching TRBD1 (5 bases). The CDR3 consists of 12 residues. CDR1 is SQVTM, CDR2 ANQGSEA, per germline. The V and J ends lost 4 bases and 2 bases respectively, with 8 bases between them.

The chain combines TRBV5-1 with TRBJ1-4; 9 bases map to TRBD1. The CDR3 totals 16 residues. The junction had 9 bases not matched to a gene; V was cut back by 4 bases and J by 5 bases. Germline CDR1 is SGHRS and CDR2 is YFSETQ. CDR3 bases: TGCGCCAGCAGCAAGATGACAGGGGGAGGGAATGAAAAACTGTTTTTT. It translates to CASSKMTGGGNEKLFF. Full variable domain (rest looked up from reference TRBV5-1 and TRBJ1-4): KAGVTQTPRYLIKTRGQQVTLSCSPISGHRSVSWYQQTPGQGLQFLFEYFSETQRNKGNFPGRFSGRQFSNSRSEMNVSTLELGDSALYLCASSKMTGGGNEKLFFGSGTQLSVL.

The chain links TRBV28 to TRBJ2-7, with D maybe TRBD2 (6 bases). Germline CDR1 and CDR2: MDHEN and SYDVKM. CDR3 size: 12 residues. The ends were cut back, 7 bases at V and 4 bases at J, with 11 bases in the middle. The CDR3 nucleotides read TGTGCCAGCACGACGGGGGAGTACGAGCAGTACTTC. It specifies CASTTGEYEQYF. The full variable domain, rest sourced from reference TRBV28 and TRBJ2-7, is DVKVTQSSRYLVKRTGEKVFLECVQDMDHENMFWYRQDPGLGLRLIYFSYDVKMKEKGDIPEGYSVSREKKERFSLILESASTNQTSMYLCASTTGEYEQYFGPGTRLTVT.

This chain uses TRBV7-2 with TRBJ2-6, with 12 bases that match TRBD2. Trimming removed 4 bases from V and 0 bases from J; junction bases left unmatched: 1. This CDR3 spans 17 amino acids. Germline-derived CDR1 and CDR2 are SGHTA and FQGNSA. This CDR3 reads CASSSSGGASGANVLTF. CDR3 DNA sequence: TGTGCCAGCAGCTCTAGCGGGGGGGCCTCTGGGGCCAACGTCCTGACTTTC.

The chain uses TRBV6-5 and TRBJ2-3; D call uncertain. Germline V gene sequence: CDR1 MNHEY, CDR2 SVGAGI. V was trimmed by 0 bases and J by 5 bases, leaving 3 bases between them. This CDR3 is built from 12 residues. CDR3 coding DNA: TGTGCCAGCAGTTACTCCCAAGATACGCAGTATTTT. Its translation is CASSYSQDTQYF.

The chain uses TRBV19 and TRBJ1-3, with TRBD1 matching over 7 bases. The V and J ends lost 4 bases and 4 bases, in that order; junction bases with no gene match: 4. CDR3 length: 14 residues. Per germline, CDR1 LNHDA and CDR2 SQIVND (reference sequence). As DNA, the CDR3 is TGTGCCAGTAGTACTAAGGGGGCCGGAAACACCATATATTTT. It codes for CASSTKGAGNTIYF. Full variable domain (rest looked up from reference TRBV19 and TRBJ1-3): DGGITQSPKYLFRKEGQNVTLSCEQNLNHDAMYWYRQDPGQGLRLIYYSQIVNDFQKGDIAEGYSVSREKKESFPLTVTSAQKNPTAFYLCASSTKGAGNTIYFGEGSWLTVV.

The chain links TRBV19 to TRBJ1-2; a possible D gene is TRBD1 (6 bases). The ends were cut back, 10 bases at V and 5 bases at J, with 23 bases in the middle. The CDR3 consists of 15 residues. Germline values: CDR1 LNHDA, CDR2 SQIVND (reference sequence). The CDR3 DNA reads as TGTGCCACCCACTCGGGGGGCGGCGTTGTATATGGCTACACCTTC. It specifies CATHSGGGVVYGYTF.

The chain links TRBV18 to TRBJ1-1; TRBD1 matches at 7 bases. Germline V gene lookup returns CDR1 KGHSH and CDR2 LQKENI. Trimming took 6 bases from V and 11 from J; bases not matched to a gene: 12. The CDR3 loop spans 13 amino acids. The CDR3 DNA reads TGTGCCAGCTCGCAGGGACAGCAGGCTTACGCTTTCTTT. Protein sequence: CASSQGQQAYAFF.

The CDR3 DNA follows: TGTGCCAGCAGTTACTCACGGGGGGGTGATGAGCAGTTCTTC. Translation gives CASSYSRGGDEQFF. V usage is TRBV6-6 and J usage is TRBJ2-1, with TRBD2 identical over 8 bases. The germline gives CDR1 MNHNY, CDR2 SVGAGI (reference sequence). V shed 0 bases and J 8 bases; nucleotides not matched to a gene: 3. CDR3 length equals 14 residues.

CDR3 protein: CASSLRGSNYGYTF. The DNA for the CDR3 is TGTGCCAGCAGCTTACGGGGGTCTAACTATGGCTACACCTTC. The chain links TRBV7-9 to TRBJ1-2; possible D gene TRBD1, 5 bases. Germline CDR1 and CDR2: SEHNR and FQNEAQ (reference sequence). This CDR3 is built from 14 residues. Trimming shortened V by 2 bases and J by 0 bases, and 7 bases separated the two germline ends.

The rearrangement joins TRBV9 to TRBJ2-2, with D unclear. CDR1 is SGDLS and CDR2 is YYNGEE in the germline V gene. The CDR3 runs 16 residues. The V gene lost 4 bases and the J gene lost 2 bases, with 15 bases spanning the gap. CDR3 sequence: CASSRGSEANTGELFF. In DNA, the CDR3 is TGTGCCAGCAGCCGAGGATCCGAAGCAAACACCGGGGAGCTGTTTTTT.

This sequence joins TRBV5-1 and TRBJ1-1; D remains ambiguous. Trimming removed 2 bases from V and 5 bases from J, with 16 bases in between. This CDR3 region has 15 residues. Germline assignment: CDR1 SGHRS and CDR2 YFSETQ. CDR3 in DNA: TGCGCCAGCAGCTTATCAGGCGGGGTGGGGACTGAAGCTTTCTTT. Translating gives CASSLSGGVGTEAFF.

The chain recombines TRBV7-2 with TRBJ2-7; 10 bases line up with TRBD1. V was pared by 5 bases and J by 6 bases, with 13 bases of the junction left unmatched. This CDR3 contains 16 residues. CDR1 and CDR2 (germline): SGHTA, FQGNSA. Here the CDR3 DNA reads TGTGCCAGCAGCCTACGTTTGGACAGGGGGGGTAGCGAGCAGTACTTC. Its translation is CASSLRLDRGGSEQYF.

This sequence joins TRBV13 and TRBJ2-5; 7 bases fit TRBD1. V lost 2 bases, J lost 5 bases, and 2 bases stayed unmatched. CDR1 and CDR2 (germline): PRHDT, FYEKMQ (reference sequence). This CDR3 spans 13 amino acids. CDR3 protein: CASSLWDSETQYF. The DNA of the CDR3 is TGTGCCAGCAGCTTATGGGACAGTGAGACCCAGTACTTC.